This TCR beta chain was observed in a study of cytotoxic CD8 clonotypes in ibrutinib-treated CLL. Study as a whole: There were, on average, around 250,000 productive templates and over 80,000 productive rearrangements per sample. Broader study findings: Clonality rose at ibrutinib response, held steady in sustained remission, and fell toward baseline at progression.

Comments on this clone: Its antigen is still unknown.

Generated by immunoSEQ multiplex PCR, the TCRdb table keeps only in-frame clones and is missing some. The table lists some 98,000 clones, around 73% of them singletons. The germline CDR1 and CDR2 sequences are SGHRS and YFSETQ. V lost 5 bases, J lost 1 base, and 9 bases lay in between. CDR3 length equals 13 residues. This specimen consisted of PBMCs, obtained after 12 months of ibrutinib treatment. The chain recombines TRBV5-1 with TRBJ1-1, with a weak D call TRBD1 (5 bases). This sequence originates from a human donor with chronic lymphocytic leukemia. CDR3 nucleotide sequence: TGCGCCAGCAGACCAACAGGGAACACTGAAGCTTTCTTT. Its protein product is CASRPTGNTEAFF.